This entry lists 14 T cell receptor beta chains sequenced from one sample in a study of T cells expressing NK-cell markers (TCRdb year 2020). Library preparation used 5' RACE. The sequencer was an Illumina HiSeq 2000. One entry per CDR3 protein sequence results from the TCRdb reprocessing of the reads, with DNA left out. The sample table includes about 460,000 distinct CDR3 sequences. Clones ranked in the top ten supply almost 1.5% of the sample. Material for sequencing was blood T cells: a sorted CD56 or NKG2C T cell subset, CD4+ or CD8+ T cells, or bulk PBMC T cells (not recorded which). These receptors were taken from a woman aged 45-59 years in good health. Donor details come from another sample of the same person, matched by shared clones.

The chain carries TRBV19 and TRBJ2-1; the TRBD2 assignment by TCRdb is unverifiable without DNA. This CDR3 is 15 amino acids long. Per the germline V gene, CDR1 is LNHDA and CDR2 is SQIVND (reference sequence). The CDR3 protein is CACSPGVAGDNEQFF.

This chain connects TRBV6-6 to TRBJ1-1. The CDR3 is made up of 11 amino acids. Germline CDR1 reads MNHNY; CDR2 reads SVGAGI (reference sequence). CDR3 sequence: CASSYHTEAFF.

This chain connects TRBV14 to TRBJ2-1; TCRdb's D call, TRBD2, is unchecked because there is no DNA. The CDR3 extends over 17 amino acids. CDR1 is SGHDN, CDR2 FVKESK, per germline. The CDR3 sequence is CASSQEWGQSWGNEQFF.

This rearrangement joins TRBV4-2 to TRBJ1-2; TCRdb outputs TRBD1, but without DNA this stays unchecked. The length of the CDR3 is 16 residues. Germline V gives CDR1 LGHNA, CDR2 YNFKEQ. The CDR3 protein is CASRRREGESNYGYTF.

The chain has TRBV11-3 and TRBJ2-5; without DNA, the TCRdb call of TRBD1 cannot be checked. The V gene's germline CDR1 is SGHNT and CDR2 YENEEA. This CDR3 has 15 residues. The CDR3 sequence: CASSLGRTDQETQYF.

The gene calls are TRBV19 and TRBJ1-2. From germline, CDR1 is LNHDA and CDR2 SQIVND (reference sequence). The CDR3 runs 11 residues. CDR3: CASGTVYGYTF.

This chain connects TRBV10-2 to TRBJ2-1; TCRdb's D gene call, TRBD1, goes unchecked for lack of DNA. Germline V gives CDR1 WSHSY, CDR2 SAAADI. The CDR3 has 12 amino acids. This CDR3 is CASRGGIGEQFF.

J is TRBJ2-3 and V is TRBV6-2 or TRBV6-3; TCRdb reports TRBD2, a call that lacks DNA to check it against. This CDR3 comprises 14 residues. Germline CDR1 is MNHEY and CDR2 is SVGEGT. The CDR3 here is CASGTSGSIDTQYF.

The chain uses TRBV3-1 and TRBJ2-3; TCRdb selects TRBD1, and the lack of DNA leaves this call unchecked. Germline V gives CDR1 LGHDT, CDR2 YNNKEL (reference sequence). The CDR3 is made up of 17 amino acids. The CDR3: CASSQDSGTPFTDTQYF.

CDR3 sequence: CASRAKPGQGMAGELFF. The V gene is TRBV6-4, the J gene TRBJ2-2; the TCRdb D gene call, TRBD1, has no DNA to confirm it. This CDR3 has 17 residues. Germline loops: CDR1 MRHNA, CDR2 SNTAGT.

The rearrangement uses TRBV29-1 and TRBJ1-3; no DNA is available, so the TRBD1 call from TCRdb remains unchecked. The CDR3 length is 16 residues. Germline V lookup: CDR1 SQVTM, CDR2 ANQGSEA. CDR3: CSVPPSWGRGGNTIYF.

The rearrangement uses TRBV7-2 and TRBJ1-5; no DNA is available, so the TRBD1 call from TCRdb remains unchecked. Per the germline V gene, CDR1 is SGHTA and CDR2 is FQGNSA. This CDR3 spans 14 amino acids. Here the CDR3 reads CASRGTGDHQPQHF. Variable domain in full (rest from reference TRBV7-2 and TRBJ1-5): GAGVSQSPSNKVTEKGKDVELRCDPISGHTALYWYRQSLGQGLEFLIYFQGNSAPDKSGLPSDRFSAERTGGSVSTLTIQRTQQEDSAVYLCASRGTGDHQPQHFGDGTRLSIL.

The rearrangement joins TRBV11-2 to TRBJ2-3; the D gene TCRdb calls, TRBD1, cannot be checked with no DNA. Germline V gene lookup returns CDR1 SGHAT and CDR2 FQNNGV. The CDR3 totals 14 residues. This CDR3 is CASSFGTDTDTQYF.

V is TRBV10-2 and J is TRBJ2-1; the D call of TRBD2 rests on TCRdb alone, since no DNA is present to check it. The CDR3 consists of 16 residues. Germline lookup yields CDR1 WSHSY and CDR2 SAAADI. CDR3 loop: CASSRRAGPAYNEQFF.